The clone carrying this T cell receptor (beta chain) was found once. Its cognate antigen is unknown. Trimming took off 1 base at V and 6 bases at J, with 6 bases between the two ends. Germline values: CDR1 KGHSH, CDR2 LQKENI. The CDR3 extends over 12 amino acids. Libraries were prepared by immunoSEQ multiplex PCR; TCRdb keeps only in-frame clonotypes and omits some of them. The sample shows fewer than 60,000 clones, roughly two thirds of them seen only once. The data stem from a study of a mutant IDH1 vaccine in newly diagnosed glioma. Across the whole study: Antecedent treatment encompassed radiotherapy, temozolomide, or their combination; the majority received both.

Described time point: week 47, end of study. The vaccine gave 300 ug of a 20-mer mutant IDH1 peptide subcutaneously per dose. Whole-study results and caveats: With respect to changes in top peripheral T cell clonotypes, pseudoprogression seemed unrelated.

The chain has TRBV18 and TRBJ1-1; possible D gene TRBD1, 5 bases. This TCR derives from a man aged 40-49 years with glioma. Some clones in this sample may be carry-over from other donors' samples. This specimen consisted of peripheral blood mononuclear cells (PBMCs), obtained from a glioma patient whose treatment included an IDH1 peptide vaccine. The CDR3 loop is CASSPQGAEAFF. The DNA for the CDR3 is TGTGCCAGCTCACCACAAGGGGCTGAAGCTTTCTTT. Full variable domain (missing parts from reference TRBV18 and TRBJ1-1): NAGVMQNPRHLVRRRGQEARLRCSPMKGHSHVYWYRQLPEEGLKFMVYLQKENIIDESGMPKERFSAEFPKEGPSILRIQQVVRGDSAAYFCASSPQGAEAFFGQGTRLTVV.